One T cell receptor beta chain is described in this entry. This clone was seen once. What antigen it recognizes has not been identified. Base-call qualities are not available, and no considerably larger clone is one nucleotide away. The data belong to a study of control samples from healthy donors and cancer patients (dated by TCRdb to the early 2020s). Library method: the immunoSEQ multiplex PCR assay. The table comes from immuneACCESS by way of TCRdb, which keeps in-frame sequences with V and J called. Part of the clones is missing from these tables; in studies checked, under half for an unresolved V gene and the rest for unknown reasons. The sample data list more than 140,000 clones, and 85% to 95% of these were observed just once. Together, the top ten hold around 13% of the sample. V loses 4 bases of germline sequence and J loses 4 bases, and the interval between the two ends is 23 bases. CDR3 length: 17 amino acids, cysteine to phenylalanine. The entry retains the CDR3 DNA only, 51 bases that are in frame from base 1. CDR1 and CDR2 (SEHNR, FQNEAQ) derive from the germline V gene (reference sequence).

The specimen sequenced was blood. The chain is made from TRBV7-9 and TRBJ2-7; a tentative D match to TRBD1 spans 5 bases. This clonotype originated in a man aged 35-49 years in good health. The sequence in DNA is TGTGCCAGCAGCTCAAATTCTAAAGCAGGGTCTCAGTACGAGCAGTACTTC. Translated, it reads CASSSNSKAGSQYEQYF.